This T cell receptor beta chain was identified in a study of shared clonotypes between healthy human individuals. Study details: Every donor yielded three CD4 naive, three CD4 memory, two CD8 naive and one CD8 memory plate.

Assay: immunoSEQ multiplex PCR; the TCRdb copy retains only in-frame clones and omits some. The sample shows 330,000 or so clones, around 74% of them seen only once. CDR1 and CDR2 from the germline V gene are SGHKS and YYEKEE (reference sequence). The CDR3 extends over 14 amino acids. Trimming cost V 4 bases and J 4 bases; bases outside gene matches: 5. The clonotype was recovered from a man aged 30 to 45 in good health. This chain links TRBV5-5 with TRBJ2-5; TRBD2 matches 9 bases. The sample was memory CD4+ T cells sorted from blood. The subset: CD45RA-negative fraction. The CDR3 loop is CASSPQTSGETQYF. The CDR3 DNA follows: TGTGCCAGCAGCCCACAGACTAGCGGAGAGACCCAGTACTTC.